The 9 T cell receptor beta chains listed next were all sequenced from one sample in a study of T cell changes during pregnancy in multiple sclerosis. Method: immunoSEQ multiplex PCR; TCRdb's copy keeps in-frame clones and lacks some. This table holds around 30,000 clones, 90% found once. Sequencing was performed on CD8+ T cells from peripheral blood mononuclear cells, taken in the second trimester of pregnancy. The origin of the receptors is a female donor with multiple sclerosis, enrolled in a pregnancy study.

This chain links TRBV28 with TRBJ1-5, with 8 bases matching TRBD1. J lost 4 bases, V lost 5 bases, and 7 bases had no gene match. The CDR3 covers 15 residues. From germline, CDR1 is MDHEN and CDR2 SYDVKM. This CDR3 is CASSPRTGRNQPQHF. As DNA, the CDR3 is TGTGCCAGCAGTCCCCGGACAGGGAGGAATCAGCCCCAGCATTTT.

The CDR3 sequence is CASSLELAGVEDTQYF. As DNA, the CDR3 is TGCGCCAGCAGCTTGGAGCTAGCGGGAGTAGAAGATACGCAGTATTTT. This chain uses TRBV5-1 with TRBJ2-3; 10 bases map to TRBD2. Germline CDR1 SGHRS, CDR2 YFSETQ. Trimming removed 0 bases from V and 5 bases from J; junction bases left unmatched: 6. The CDR3 runs 16 residues.

The chain has TRBV11-2 and TRBJ2-1, with 9 bases lining up with TRBD2. The CDR3 extends over 16 amino acids. The germline gives CDR1 SGHAT, CDR2 FQNNGV. Losses at the gene ends were 9 bases for V and 4 bases for J; bases not matched to a gene: 13. CDR3 protein: CASPAPRAGGYNEQFF. The DNA of the CDR3 is TGTGCCAGTCCGGCCCCCCGGGCGGGAGGGTACAATGAGCAGTTCTTC.

This rearrangement joins TRBV25-1 to TRBJ2-7, with 9 bases lining up with TRBD1. There are 14 residues in the CDR3. V gave up 4 bases and J gave up 5 bases; unmatched junction bases: 6. The germline V gene has CDR1 MGHDK and CDR2 SYGVNS. The chain's CDR3 is CASSVGTGINEQYF. The CDR3 region has the DNA TGTGCCAGCAGTGTAGGGACAGGGATCAACGAGCAGTACTTC.

The chain joins TRBV27 to TRBJ2-3, with TRBD2 matching 8 bases. The CDR3 runs 15 residues. V lost 2 bases and J lost 2; bases outside the gene matches: 3. Germline V gene lookup returns CDR1 MNHEY and CDR2 SMNVEV (reference sequence). The CDR3 bases are TGTGCCAGCAGTTTAACTAGCGGAAACACAGATACGCAGTATTTT. Amino acids: CASSLTSGNTDTQYF.

This clone was detected only once. V and J are TRBV6-1 and TRBJ2-7, with 7 bases aligning to TRBD1. The length of the CDR3 is 12 residues. Trimming at V came to 2 bases and at J to 9 bases, leaving 4 bases not matched to a gene. Germline-derived CDR1 and CDR2 are MNHNS and SASEGT. The DNA of the CDR3 is TGTGCCAGCAGTGAAACTGGGACAGCGCAGTACTTC. Encoded protein: CASSETGTAQYF.

V gene TRBV6-4 combines with J gene TRBJ2-1; 10 bases fit TRBD2. Germline V gene data show CDR1 as MRHNA and CDR2 as SNTAGT. The CDR3 loop spans 16 amino acids. V was clipped by 4 bases and J by 3 bases; unmatched bases: 6. The DNA of the CDR3 is TGTGCCAGCAGTGGGTCTAGCGGGGGAGACTACAATGAGCAGTTCTTC. Translation gives CASSGSSGGDYNEQFF.

This sequence joins TRBV9 and TRBJ2-7; possible D gene TRBD2, 5 bases. Germline V CDR1 and CDR2: SGDLS, YYNGEE. V was cut by 0 bases and J by 0 bases, with 10 bases left in between. The CDR3 runs 15 residues. The DNA for the CDR3 is TGTGCCAGCAGCGTAGCGGAGGCCCCCTCCTACGAGCAGTACTTC. Translating it yields CASSVAEAPSYEQYF.

V is TRBV9 and J is TRBJ2-1; tentative D call: TRBD2 (5 bases). Trimming removed 0 bases from V and 4 bases from J, with 11 bases in between. This CDR3 has 15 amino acids. Germline loops: CDR1 SGDLS, CDR2 YYNGEE. CDR3 nucleotides: TGTGCCAGCAGCGTAGGGAGCGGACCTTACAATGAGCAGTTCTTC. It specifies CASSVGSGPYNEQFF.